Listed below are T cell receptor beta chains from one sample, sequenced in a study of blood T cells in healthy people across ages. TCRdb redid the calling of the 5' RACE reads with MiXCR, one entry per CDR3 protein. The sample lists around 900,000 distinct CDR3 sequences; roughly 51% were seen once. The material sequenced was blood. All receptors derive from a woman in her sixties or seventies in good health. Each CDR3 is given with its conserved first and last residue. The D gene is left open where the match is weak. Clone size is stated in some rows and not others, as once, few, many or a class when expanded.

cdr3_aa: CSADRGADTQYF; cdr3_nt: TGCAGCGCCGACAGGGGAGCAGATACGCAGTATTTT; v_call: TRBV29-1; d_call: TRBD1; cdr3_length: 12; clone_size: NA; j_call: TRBJ2-3
cdr3_aa: CASSGAGRNEKLFF; cdr3_nt: TGTGCCAGCAGTGGGGCAGGGCGGAATGAAAAACTGTTTTTT; v_call: TRBV25-1; d_call: NA; cdr3_length: 14; clone_size: few; j_call: TRBJ1-4
cdr3_aa: CASSTPETQYF; cdr3_nt: TGTGCCAGTTCGACTCCAGAGACCCAGTACTTC; v_call: TRBV6-6; d_call: NA; cdr3_length: 11; clone_size: NA; j_call: TRBJ2-5
cdr3_aa: CSARDLGLQTYEQYF; cdr3_nt: TGCAGTGCTAGAGATCTAGGACTTCAAACCTACGAGCAGTACTTC; v_call: TRBV20-1; d_call: NA; cdr3_length: 15; clone_size: NA; j_call: TRBJ2-7
cdr3_aa: CASSLFPDNQPQHF; cdr3_nt: TGCGCCAGCAGCTTATTCCCAGACAATCAGCCCCAGCATTTT; v_call: TRBV5-1; d_call: NA; cdr3_length: 14; clone_size: NA; j_call: TRBJ1-5
cdr3_aa: CSASHENTQYF; cdr3_nt: TGCAGTGCTAGCCACGAGAATACGCAGTATTTT; v_call: TRBV20-1; d_call: NA; cdr3_length: 11; clone_size: few; j_call: TRBJ2-3
cdr3_aa: CASSSNTDNEQFF; cdr3_nt: TGTGCCAGCAGTTCCAACACTGACAATGAGCAGTTCTTC; v_call: TRBV12-3/TRBV12-4; d_call: NA; cdr3_length: 13; clone_size: few; j_call: TRBJ2-1
cdr3_aa: CSARDDPFEPYEQYF; cdr3_nt: TGCAGTGCTAGAGACGATCCATTTGAACCTTACGAGCAGTACTTC; v_call: TRBV20-1; d_call: NA; cdr3_length: 15; clone_size: few; j_call: TRBJ2-7
cdr3_aa: CASSLAGAPEFF; cdr3_nt: TGTGCCAGCAGCTTAGCGGGAGCTCCGGAGTTCTTC; v_call: TRBV7-2; d_call: NA; cdr3_length: 12; clone_size: NA; j_call: TRBJ2-1
cdr3_aa: CASSRQGSIGANVLTF; cdr3_nt: TGTGCCAGCAGTCGACAGGGGTCCATTGGGGCCAACGTCCTGACTTTC; v_call: TRBV28; d_call: TRBD1; cdr3_length: 16; clone_size: NA; j_call: TRBJ2-6
cdr3_aa: CASRAAYNSPLHF; cdr3_nt: TGTGCCAGCAGGGCAGCCTATAATTCACCCCTCCACTTT; v_call: TRBV28; d_call: NA; cdr3_length: 13; clone_size: few; j_call: TRBJ1-6
cdr3_aa: CASGGLAEETQYF; cdr3_nt: TGTGCCAGCGGGGGACTAGCGGAAGAGACCCAGTACTTC; v_call: TRBV6-1; d_call: TRBD2; cdr3_length: 13; clone_size: NA; j_call: TRBJ2-5
cdr3_aa: CASSQTNRGVNQPQHF; cdr3_nt: TGCGCCAGCAGCCAAACGAACAGGGGGGTCAATCAGCCCCAGCATTTT; v_call: TRBV4-1; d_call: TRBD1; cdr3_length: 16; clone_size: NA; j_call: TRBJ1-5
cdr3_aa: CASSLDRTSGSLAKNIQYF; cdr3_nt: TGTGCCAGCAGCCTCGACCGGACTAGCGGGAGTTTGGCCAAAAACATTCAGTACTTC; v_call: TRBV7-8; d_call: TRBD2; cdr3_length: 19; clone_size: NA; j_call: TRBJ2-4
cdr3_aa: CASSQDDGTSNEQYF; cdr3_nt: TGCGCCAGCAGCCAAGATGACGGGACCTCAAACGAGCAGTACTTC; v_call: TRBV4-1; d_call: NA; cdr3_length: 15; clone_size: many; j_call: TRBJ2-7
cdr3_aa: CASSYVPGNQPQHF; cdr3_nt: TGTGCCAGCAGTTACGTCCCAGGGAATCAGCCCCAGCATTTT; v_call: TRBV6-2/TRBV6-3; d_call: NA; cdr3_length: 14; clone_size: NA; j_call: TRBJ1-5
cdr3_aa: CASSTGLAATTDTQYF; cdr3_nt: TGTGCCAGCAGCACAGGACTAGCGGCCACCACAGATACGCAGTATTTT; v_call: TRBV9; d_call: TRBD2; cdr3_length: 16; clone_size: NA; j_call: TRBJ2-3
cdr3_aa: CSAKRSSGPNTDTQYF; cdr3_nt: TGCAGTGCCAAAAGGAGTAGCGGACCTAACACAGATACGCAGTATTTT; v_call: TRBV20-1; d_call: NA; cdr3_length: 16; clone_size: few; j_call: TRBJ2-3
cdr3_aa: CASSPGTVGYEQYF; cdr3_nt: TGTGCCAGCAGTCCGGGGACAGTGGGCTACGAGCAGTACTTC; v_call: TRBV27; d_call: TRBD1; cdr3_length: 14; clone_size: NA; j_call: TRBJ2-7
cdr3_aa: CASSRISSGRAPGHEQYF; cdr3_nt: TGTGCCAGCAGCCGCATATCTAGCGGGAGGGCCCCAGGGCACGAGCAGTACTTC; v_call: TRBV7-9; d_call: TRBD2; cdr3_length: 18; clone_size: few; j_call: TRBJ2-7
cdr3_aa: CASRRPSGRVTGELFF; cdr3_nt: TGTGCCAGCAGGCGCCCTAGCGGGAGGGTCACCGGGGAGCTGTTTTTT; v_call: TRBV28; d_call: TRBD2; cdr3_length: 16; clone_size: NA; j_call: TRBJ2-2
cdr3_aa: CATSDPEGTDTQYF; cdr3_nt: TGTGCCACCAGTGATCCTGAGGGGACAGATACGCAGTATTTT; v_call: TRBV24-1; d_call: NA; cdr3_length: 14; clone_size: NA; j_call: TRBJ2-3
cdr3_aa: CASSDLGGTGELFF; cdr3_nt: TGTGCCAGCAGTGACTTAGGGGGGACCGGGGAGCTGTTTTTT; v_call: TRBV6-4; d_call: NA; cdr3_length: 14; clone_size: NA; j_call: TRBJ2-2
cdr3_aa: CASSPSRYGYTF; cdr3_nt: TGTGCCAGCAGTCCCAGTAGGTATGGCTACACCTTC; v_call: TRBV12-3/TRBV12-4; d_call: NA; cdr3_length: 12; clone_size: NA; j_call: TRBJ1-2
cdr3_aa: CASSPGASGIYEQYF; cdr3_nt: TGTGCCAGCAGCCCTGGCGCTAGCGGTATCTACGAGCAGTACTTC; v_call: TRBV7-9; d_call: TRBD2; cdr3_length: 15; clone_size: many; j_call: TRBJ2-7
cdr3_aa: CASSTRGVYGYTF; cdr3_nt: TGTGCCAGCAGCACCCGTGGGGTTTATGGCTACACCTTC; v_call: TRBV11-2; d_call: NA; cdr3_length: 13; clone_size: NA; j_call: TRBJ1-2